The 17 T cell receptor beta chains below come from one sample, sequenced in a study of T cell responses to AZD1222 COVID-19 vaccine (dated by TCRdb to the early 2020s). The sample's time point label is to be understood as: baseline before first vaccination. The library came from the immunoSEQ multiplex PCR assay. Not all clones reach the TCRdb copy of this immuneACCESS table, which keeps in-frame sequences only. Checked studies attribute under half of the gap to unresolved V genes and leave the rest unexplained. This sample is represented by 120,000 or so clones; roughly 90% of them were singletons. The ten biggest clones cover 1.1% of the sample. This specimen consisted of peripheral blood, obtained on day 0 of AZD1222 vaccination. These receptors all stem from an adult in good health.

This clone was seen more than once but under ten times. The same CDR3 arises from other DNA sequences in this sample as well. The chain uses TRBV6-5 and TRBJ1-1; no definite D call. Germline V gene sequence: CDR1 MNHEY, CDR2 SVGAGI. This CDR3 has 12 residues. Trimming left V 0 bases short and J 6 bases short, with 5 bases between. The CDR3 is CASSYSGAEAFF. The CDR3 nucleotides read TGTGCCAGCAGTTACTCGGGCGCTGAAGCTTTCTTT.

This clone is a singleton in its sample. The rearrangement joins TRBV18 to TRBJ2-5; possibly TRBD1 or TRBD2 for D (5 bases each). Trimming took off 6 bases at V and 2 bases at J, with 16 bases between the two ends. The V gene's germline CDR1 is KGHSH and CDR2 LQKENI. This CDR3 contains 15 residues. The CDR3 sequence is CASSQNGGSQETQYF. For the CDR3, the DNA is TGTGCCAGCTCTCAAAATGGGGGTTCGCAAGAGACCCAGTACTTC.

The V gene is TRBV30, the J gene TRBJ1-1; D call uncertain. Trimming took 0 bases from V and 4 from J, leaving 12 bases between them. The CDR3 consists of 14 residues. Germline assignment: CDR1 GTSNPN and CDR2 SVGIG (reference sequence). Here the CDR3 reads CAWSVSVGGTEAFF. The CDR3 DNA reads TGTGCCTGGAGTGTTTCAGTCGGTGGCACTGAAGCTTTCTTT. Based on the CDR3 plus reference TRBV30 and TRBJ1-1, the full variable domain is SQTIHQWPATLVQPVGSPLSLECTVEGTSNPNLYWYRQAAGRGLQLLFYSVGIGQISSEVPQNLSASRPQDRQFILSSKKLLLSDSGFYLCAWSVSVGGTEAFFGQGTRLTVV.

This chain links TRBV2 with TRBJ2-2; D tentatively reads TRBD1 or TRBD2 (7 bases each). The CDR3 has 16 residues. Germline values: CDR1 SNHLY, CDR2 FYNNEI. V shed 7 bases and J shed 4 bases, with 19 bases lying between them. The CDR3 DNA follows: TGTGCCAGCACCGAGGGTAGCAGGGGGGGCACCGGGGAGCTGTTTTTT. Amino acid sequence: CASTEGSRGGTGELFF. The variable domain in full, completed from reference TRBV2 and TRBJ2-2, reads EPEVTQTPSHQVTQMGQEVILRCVPISNHLYFYWYRQILGQKVEFLVSFYNNEISEKSEIFDDQFSVERPDGSNFTLKIRSTKLEDSAMYFCASTEGSRGGTGELFFGEGSRLTVL.

The chain is built from TRBV5-1 and TRBJ2-3; no definite D call. Trimming stripped 0 bases from V and 3 bases from J, with 14 bases between. The germline gives CDR1 SGHRS, CDR2 YFSETQ. The CDR3 runs 16 residues. The CDR3: CASSLGAHMRTDTQYF. The CDR3 DNA sequence: TGCGCCAGCAGCTTGGGTGCCCATATGAGAACAGATACGCAGTATTTT.

The chain links TRBV7-3 to TRBJ2-1, with 14 bases aligning to TRBD2. Losses at the gene ends were 6 bases for V and 7 bases for J; bases not matched to a gene: 14. Germline V gives CDR1 SGHTA, CDR2 FQGTGA. There are 18 residues in the CDR3. The CDR3 spells CASSPRGRGTSGRNEQFF. CDR3 nucleotides: TGTGCCAGCAGTCCGAGGGGTCGAGGGACTAGCGGGAGAAATGAGCAGTTCTTC.

V usage is TRBV20-1 and J usage is TRBJ1-2; D may be TRBD1 (6 bases). This CDR3 region has 11 residues. Trimming shortened V by 6 bases and J by 5 bases, and 10 bases separated the two germline ends. Per the germline V gene, CDR1 is DFQATT and CDR2 is SNEGSKA (reference sequence). CDR3 DNA sequence: TGCAGTGCCACAGGGTTATATGGCTACACCTTC. Translation: CSATGLYGYTF.

The chain uses TRBV4-2 and TRBJ1-5; no clear D. CDR3 size: 13 residues. The germline V and J ends were trimmed by 0 bases and 3 bases, with 3 bases remaining between them. CDR1 is LGHNA, CDR2 YNFKEQ, per germline. CDR3 DNA: TGTGCCAGCAGCCAAGATTTCAATCAGCCCCAGCATTTT. Its protein is CASSQDFNQPQHF.

The chain couples TRBV27 to TRBJ1-1, with D possibly TRBD1 on 6 matching bases. The germline gives CDR1 MNHEY, CDR2 SMNVEV (reference sequence). V dropped 2 bases and J dropped 0 bases, with 22 bases sitting between them. The CDR3 contains 19 residues. The CDR3 loop is CASSLALRPGTQMNTEAFF. As DNA, the CDR3 is TGTGCCAGCAGTTTAGCCCTTCGTCCCGGGACACAAATGAACACTGAAGCTTTCTTT.

This clone was detected once. The CDR3 sequence: CASSLAQGARDTQYF. The DNA of the CDR3 is TGTGCCAGCAGCTTGGCTCAGGGGGCGCGGGATACGCAGTATTTT. The chain recombines TRBV5-4 with TRBJ2-3; 8 bases align to TRBD1. Germline V gene data show CDR1 as SGHNT and CDR2 as YYREEE (reference sequence). The CDR3 covers 15 residues. The V segment lost 0 bases and the J segment 6 bases; nucleotides outside the gene matches: 6.

The V call is TRBV7-8, the J call TRBJ2-6; D call uncertain. Germline V gene sequence: CDR1 SGHVS, CDR2 FQNEAQ. This CDR3 contains 13 residues. V gave up 5 bases and J gave up 6 bases, with 8 bases separating them. The CDR3 DNA sequence: TGTGCCAGCAGCCCAAGCGAGGCCAACGTCCTGACTTTC. As protein: CASSPSEANVLTF.

This clone was detected once. The chain couples TRBV7-6 to TRBJ2-2; D might be TRBD2 (5 bases). The germline gives CDR1 SGHVS, CDR2 FNYEAQ. Trimming cost V 3 bases and J 1 base, with 6 bases left between them. This CDR3 has 14 residues. The CDR3 bases are TGTGCCAGCAGCTTTCGGGAGAACACCGGGGAGCTGTTTTTT. Its translation is CASSFRENTGELFF. Drawing the rest from reference TRBV7-6 and TRBJ2-2, the complete variable domain is GAGVSQSPRYKVTKRGQDVALRCDPISGHVSLYWYRQALGQGPEFLTYFNYEAQQDKSGLPNDRFSAERPEGSISTLTIQRTEQRDSAMYRCASSFRENTGELFFGEGSRLTVL.

The chain has TRBV7-9 and TRBJ1-2; 7 nucleotides line up with TRBD1. V was pared by 5 bases and J by 8 bases, with 14 bases of the junction left unmatched. Germline V gives CDR1 SEHNR, CDR2 FQNEAQ (reference sequence). This CDR3 is 15 amino acids long. CDR3 protein: CASSPPWDSPGGYTF. Written as DNA, the CDR3 is TGTGCCAGCAGCCCTCCCTGGGACAGTCCTGGCGGCTACACCTTC.

The chain joins TRBV18 to TRBJ2-7; no definite D call. This CDR3 region has 15 residues. V gave up 4 bases and J gave up 4 bases, with 17 bases separating them. Per germline, CDR1 KGHSH and CDR2 LQKENI. The CDR3 loop reads CASSRQGVGSYEQYF. The CDR3 DNA reads TGTGCCAGCTCACGGCAAGGAGTAGGGTCGTACGAGCAGTACTTC.

V and J are TRBV29-1 and TRBJ2-2; TRBD2 aligns across 8 bases. The CDR3 loop spans 15 amino acids. The germline CDR1 and CDR2 sequences are SQVTM and ANQGSEA. V lost 5 bases to trimming and J lost 0 bases; unmatched junction nucleotides: 5. The CDR3 region is CSVLPSGSNTGELFF. CDR3 DNA sequence: TGCAGCGTTCTTCCTAGCGGGTCGAACACCGGGGAGCTGTTTTTT.

This chain joins TRBV2 and TRBJ2-2, with TRBD1 identical over 10 bases. V lost 7 bases to trimming and J lost 5 bases; unmatched junction nucleotides: 10. The CDR3 covers 16 residues. Germline CDR1 is SNHLY and CDR2 is FYNNEI. The CDR3 nucleotides read TGTGCCAGCACAGCTGGGGGACAGGGGATAACCGGGGAGCTGTTTTTT. Protein sequence: CASTAGGQGITGELFF.

The V call is TRBV28, the J call TRBJ1-2; perhaps TRBD1 as D (6 bases). V was cut by 4 bases and J by 3 bases, with 12 bases left in between. In germline, CDR1 is MDHEN, CDR2 SYDVKM. This CDR3 has 14 amino acids. The CDR3, as DNA: TGTGCCAGCAGTTCCGCGGGGGCGTACTATGGCTACACCTTC. Translated, it gives CASSSAGAYYGYTF.